These T cell receptor beta chains were read from a single sample in a study of a mutant IDH1 vaccine in newly diagnosed glioma. The assay was immunoSEQ multiplex PCR, and TCRdb's table has in-frame clones only and misses some. The sample consists of roughly 50,000 clones, 65% to 85% of them appearing once. Their specific antigens are unknown. The material sequenced was PBMCs, taken from a glioma patient whose treatment included an IDH1 peptide vaccine. Every receptor here comes from a man aged 40-50 years with glioma. Both conserved end residues are part of each CDR3. The order of the fields is V gene, clone size, J gene, D gene, CDR3 protein, CDR3 DNA. D genes are given only for firm matches. Size values are once, few and many counts, or a class for expanded clones, and some rows have none.

TRBV20-1	few	TRBJ2-7	.	CSAKSGYEQYF	TGCAGTGCGAAAAGTGGGTACGAGCAGTACTTC
TRBV5-1	.	TRBJ2-6	.	CASNPTPGANVLTF	TGCGCCAGCAACCCGACCCCCGGGGCCAACGTCCTGACTTTC
TRBV7-2	.	TRBJ1-4	TRBD1	CASSTPDRGILNEKLFF	TGTGCCAGCAGCACCCCGGACAGGGGGATTCTAAATGAAAAACTGTTTTTT
TRBV7-2	.	TRBJ1-4	.	CASSLWGANEKLFF	TGTGCCAGCAGCTTATGGGGGGCTAATGAAAAACTGTTTTTT
TRBV5-1	.	TRBJ1-6	TRBD1	CASSRDRNNSPLHF	TGCGCCAGCAGCCGGGACAGGAATAATTCACCCCTCCACTTT
TRBV19	.	TRBJ1-6	TRBD1	CASSITGDDNSPLHF	TGTGCCAGTAGTATAACAGGGGACGATAATTCACCCCTCCACTTT
TRBV27	.	TRBJ2-5	.	CASSLLGGTLQETQYF	TGTGCCAGCAGTTTATTAGGGGGGACCTTACAAGAGACCCAGTACTTC
TRBV5-5	.	TRBJ2-1	TRBD1	CASSSTGALYNEQFF	TGTGCCAGCAGCAGTACAGGGGCCCTATACAATGAGCAGTTCTTC
TRBV7-8	.	TRBJ2-2	.	CASSLAPTGELFF	TGTGCCAGCAGCTTAGCACCCACCGGGGAGCTGTTTTTT
TRBV11-2	.	TRBJ1-1	.	CASSLVPVNTEAFF	TGTGCCAGCAGCTTAGTTCCCGTGAACACTGAAGCTTTCTTT
TRBV7-9	.	TRBJ2-4	.	CASSFQGNIQYF	TGTGCCAGCAGCTTTCAGGGAAACATTCAGTACTTC
TRBV4-1	few	TRBJ1-4	.	CASSRGFAFRNEKLFF	TGCGCCAGCAGCCGAGGGTTTGCATTCCGGAATGAAAAACTGTTTTTT
TRBV5-1	few	TRBJ2-7	.	CASSYTDHQDYEQYF	TGCGCCAGCAGCTATACAGACCACCAGGACTACGAGCAGTACTTC
TRBV19	few	TRBJ1-5	.	CASSMAARQPQHF	TGTGCCAGTAGTATGGCAGCTCGACAGCCCCAGCATTTT
TRBV5-1	.	TRBJ2-3	.	CASSFGGGAGTDTQYF	TGCGCCAGCAGCTTCGGCGGGGGCGCGGGCACAGATACGCAGTATTTT
TRBV6-5	.	TRBJ1-2	.	CASSRQDNYGYTF	TGTGCCAGCAGCCGACAGGATAACTATGGCTACACCTTC
TRBV6-1	once	TRBJ2-4	TRBD2	CASSGTSPTKNIQYF	TGTGCCAGCAGTGGGACTAGCCCGACCAAAAACATTCAGTACTTC
TRBV19	.	TRBJ1-1	.	CASSPRGGTEAFF	TGTGCCAGTAGTCCCAGGGGAGGTACTGAAGCTTTCTTT
TRBV6-5	.	TRBJ2-3	.	CASSYEQGTDTQYF	TGTGCCAGCAGTTACGAACAGGGCACAGATACGCAGTATTTT
TRBV5-1	.	TRBJ2-7	.	CASSLLGGLGEQYF	TGCGCCAGCAGCTTGTTGGGGGGTCTGGGGGAGCAGTACTTC
TRBV7-9	.	TRBJ1-2	.	CASSSGEGYTF	TGTGCCAGCAGCTCGGGGGAAGGCTACACCTTC
TRBV21-1	.	TRBJ1-2	.	CASSPQMDRHGYTF	TGTGCCAGCAGCCCCCAGATGGACAGGCACGGCTACACCTTC
TRBV5-4	.	TRBJ1-1	.	CASSLAGRNTEAFF	TGTGCCAGCAGCTTGGCCGGGAGGAACACTGAAGCTTTCTTT
TRBV18	.	TRBJ1-2	.	CASSLAEGNYGYTF	TGTGCCAGCTCCCTGGCGGAGGGCAACTATGGCTACACCTTC
TRBV30	.	TRBJ1-3	TRBD1	CAWSIDRGNTIYF	TGTGCCTGGAGTATAGACAGGGGGAACACCATATATTTT
TRBV5-1	.	TRBJ2-3	TRBD2	CASSLGTTRTDTQYF	TGCGCCAGCAGCCTTGGGACTACCCGCACAGATACGCAGTATTTT
TRBV19	.	TRBJ1-5	.	CASSLTGTDNQPQHF	TGTGCCAGTAGCCTCACCGGGACGGATAATCAGCCCCAGCATTTT
TRBV25-1	.	TRBJ1-2	.	CASSEGINQGIDYGYTF	TGTGCCAGCAGTGAAGGGATAAACCAGGGAATAGACTATGGCTACACCTTC
TRBV7-2	.	TRBJ2-7	TRBD2	CASSSIPTSGISYEQYF	TGTGCCAGCAGCTCCATCCCGACGAGCGGGATCTCCTACGAGCAGTACTTC
TRBV6-6	.	TRBJ2-7	.	CASSYSDSLSYEQYF	TGTGCCAGCAGTTACTCCGACAGCCTCTCCTACGAGCAGTACTTC
TRBV9	.	TRBJ2-7	.	CASTLGPDPYEQYF	TGTGCCAGCACCCTCGGGCCGGATCCTTACGAGCAGTACTTC
TRBV6-1	.	TRBJ1-1	.	CASSEARGREAFF	TGTGCCAGCAGTGAAGCGCGGGGGCGGGAAGCTTTCTTT
TRBV30	.	TRBJ2-2	.	CAWSVRGLVNTGELFF	TGTGCCTGGAGTGTTCGAGGGCTTGTGAACACCGGGGAGCTGTTTTTT
TRBV29-1	.	TRBJ2-5	.	CSVGGGAQGQETQYF	TGCAGCGTTGGTGGGGGGGCACAGGGCCAAGAGACCCAGTACTTC
TRBV18	once	TRBJ2-6	.	CASASNSGANVLTF	TGTGCCAGCGCGAGCAACTCTGGGGCCAACGTCCTGACTTTC
TRBV5-5	once	TRBJ1-4	.	CASSYAQGTNNEKLFF	TGTGCCAGCAGCTACGCCCAAGGAACCAATAATGAAAAACTGTTTTTT
TRBV5-4	once	TRBJ1-5	.	CASSLLWAGNQPQHF	TGTGCCAGCAGCTTATTGTGGGCTGGCAATCAGCCCCAGCATTTT
TRBV5-4	.	TRBJ1-2	.	CASSLGGGYGYTF	TGTGCCAGCAGCTTGGGAGGGGGCTATGGCTACACCTTC
TRBV10-3	.	TRBJ1-1	.	CAISPAGNTEAFF	TGTGCCATCAGCCCGGCGGGGAACACTGAAGCTTTCTTT
TRBV5-1	.	TRBJ2-1	.	CASSPPGDEQFF	TGCGCCAGCAGCCCCCCCGGGGATGAGCAGTTCTTC
TRBV5-4	.	TRBJ2-2	TRBD1	CASSFGTANTGELFF	TGTGCCAGCAGCTTCGGGACAGCGAACACCGGGGAGCTGTTTTTT
TRBV5-1	.	TRBJ1-3	.	CASSSDTSGNTIYF	TGCGCCAGCAGCTCGGACACCTCTGGAAACACCATATATTTT
TRBV19	few	TRBJ2-2	.	CASGEANTGELFF	TGTGCCAGTGGGGAGGCAAACACCGGGGAGCTGTTTTTT
TRBV6-5	.	TRBJ1-1	.	CASSYSSSTAEAFF	TGTGCCAGCAGTTACTCCTCCTCTACAGCCGAAGCTTTCTTT
TRBV5-8	.	TRBJ1-6	.	CASSPRAEVNSPLHF	TGTGCCAGCAGCCCCAGGGCGGAGGTCAATTCACCCCTCCACTTT
TRBV6-6	.	TRBJ2-1	.	CASSYSKGDINEQFF	TGTGCCAGCAGTTACTCGAAGGGGGACATCAATGAGCAGTTCTTC
TRBV15	.	TRBJ2-5	.	CATSRETRETQYF	TGTGCCACCAGCAGAGAGACGCGGGAGACCCAGTACTTC
TRBV7-9	.	TRBJ2-4	TRBD1	CASSYDRTGGKNIQYF	TGTGCCAGCAGCTATGACCGGACAGGGGGGAAAAACATTCAGTACTTC
TRBV19	.	TRBJ1-1	.	CASRREADPGGTEAFF	TGTGCCAGTAGGAGAGAGGCCGACCCAGGCGGCACTGAAGCTTTCTTT
TRBV6-1	.	TRBJ1-6	.	CASSEAPEQIGNSPLHF	TGTGCCAGCAGTGAAGCTCCCGAACAGATTGGGAATTCACCCCTCCACTTT
TRBV7-9	.	TRBJ1-5	TRBD1	CATSTGGNNQPQHF	TGTGCCACATCTACAGGGGGAAACAATCAGCCCCAGCATTTT
TRBV18	.	TRBJ2-5	.	CASSGKGETQYF	TGTGCCAGCTCAGGGAAGGGAGAGACCCAGTACTTC
TRBV5-5	.	TRBJ2-3	TRBD2	CASSFRLAGTTGGTQYF	TGTGCCAGCAGCTTCCGACTAGCGGGGACCACTGGGGGGACGCAGTATTTT